Each of the 14 T cell receptor beta chains below was sequenced from the same sample in a study of blood T cell repertoires in COVID-19. TCRdb's table, derived via immunoSEQ multiplex PCR, lists solely in-frame clones and lacks some. The table includes roughly 130,000 clones, under 95% detected once. The material sequenced was peripheral blood. Receptors originate from a man aged 50 or older with active COVID-19.

This clone has only one observation. The genes are TRBV20-1 and TRBJ2-7; D is undetermined. The CDR3 is 11 amino acids. Per the germline V gene, CDR1 is DFQATT and CDR2 is SNEGSKA (reference sequence). Trimming cost V 1 base and J 6 bases, with 7 bases left between them. The CDR3 sequence: CSARAVSEQYF. The DNA for the CDR3 is TGCAGTGCTAGAGCAGTTTCCGAGCAGTACTTC.

This chain links TRBV13 with TRBJ2-5; 10 bases align to TRBD1. With 5 bases clipped from V and 3 bases from J, the junction kept 3 bases outside the gene matches. Germline loops: CDR1 PRHDT, CDR2 FYEKMQ (reference sequence). The CDR3 is 14 residues long. The CDR3 reads CASSAGTGEETQYF. In DNA, the CDR3 is TGTGCCAGCAGCGCCGGGACAGGGGAAGAGACCCAGTACTTC.

This chain uses TRBV4-1 with TRBJ2-3; 13 bases agree with TRBD2. Germline-derived CDR1 and CDR2 are MGHRA and YSYEKL. V lost 4 bases and J lost 6; bases outside the gene matches: 10. The CDR3 sequence is 17 residues long. The chain's CDR3 is CASSRGGLAGLGDTQYF. Here the CDR3 DNA reads TGCGCCAGCAGCCGAGGGGGACTAGCGGGATTGGGGGATACGCAGTATTTT.

The chain employs TRBV5-4 and TRBJ2-2; 11 bases match TRBD2. This CDR3 region has 17 residues. The V segment lost 1 base and the J segment 3 bases; nucleotides outside the gene matches: 5. Germline V gives CDR1 SGHNT, CDR2 YYREEE (reference sequence). The CDR3 nucleotides read TGTGCCAGCAGCTTGAGTAGCGGGGGGGCAGACACCGGGGAGCTGTTTTTT. This translates into CASSLSSGGADTGELFF.

This chain uses TRBV11-3 with TRBJ2-4; D is undetermined. Trimming left V 5 bases short and J 8 bases short, with 28 bases between. This CDR3 has 18 amino acids. Looked up from germline, CDR1 is SGHNT and CDR2 is YENEEA. This CDR3 is CASSGSLTAPRREDIQYF. CDR3 in DNA: TGTGCCAGCAGCGGGTCCCTGACGGCTCCTAGACGTGAGGACATTCAGTACTTC.

The J gene is TRBJ2-3, the V gene TRBV9; TRBD1 aligns across 12 bases. This CDR3 contains 16 residues. In germline, CDR1 is SGDLS, CDR2 YYNGEE. J lost 6 bases, V lost 3 bases, and 8 bases had no gene match. CDR3 in amino acids: CASSEPGTGGRDTQYF. The CDR3 DNA reads TGTGCCAGCAGCGAACCCGGGACAGGGGGCCGGGATACGCAGTATTTT.

The chain recombines TRBV27 with TRBJ2-3, with unresolved D. Trimming left V 0 bases short and J 0 bases short, with 10 bases between. CDR3 size: 16 residues. Germline CDR1 and CDR2: MNHEY and SMNVEV (reference sequence). The CDR3 region has the DNA TGTGCCAGCAGTTTATCCTCGCGGTTTAGCACAGATACGCAGTATTTT. It encodes CASSLSSRFSTDTQYF.

The genes are TRBV10-1 and TRBJ2-5; 10 bases are a match to TRBD2. With V trimmed by 2 bases and J by 7 bases, 10 bases remained unmatched. Per germline, CDR1 WNHNN and CDR2 SYGVQD (reference sequence). This CDR3 has 16 amino acids. The CDR3 nucleotides read TGCGCCAGCAGTGAGGCTAGCGGGGGCTTAACGGGGACCCAGTACTTC. Amino acid sequence: CASSEASGGLTGTQYF.

This clone was seen a handful of times. The chain couples TRBV18 to TRBJ1-5, with 11 nucleotides matching TRBD1. This CDR3 spans 19 amino acids. Trimming at V came to 4 bases and at J to 0 bases, leaving 11 bases not matched to a gene. Germline CDR1 is KGHSH and CDR2 is LQKENI. The CDR3 spells CASSQVDRGLRYSNQPQHF. The CDR3 region has the DNA TGTGCCAGCTCACAGGTGGACAGGGGGCTTCGGTATAGCAATCAGCCCCAGCATTTT.

The V and J genes are TRBV7-9 and TRBJ2-5; 9 bases agree with TRBD2. The CDR3 length is 17 residues. CDR1 SEHNR and CDR2 FQNEAQ come from the germline V gene (reference sequence). The V and J ends lost 6 bases and 5 bases, in that order; junction bases with no gene match: 16. This chain's CDR3 is CASSHTWTSDMGETQYF. The CDR3 region has the DNA TGTGCCAGCAGTCATACCTGGACTAGCGACATGGGGGAGACCCAGTACTTC.

The rearrangement uses TRBV7-9 and TRBJ1-2; TRBD1 aligns across 8 bases. This CDR3 has 13 amino acids. The germline V gene has CDR1 SEHNR and CDR2 FQNEAQ (reference sequence). V trimming: 5 bases; J trimming: 8 bases; junction bases outside the gene matches: 7. CDR3 protein: CASSRTGKEGYTF. In DNA form, the CDR3 reads TGTGCCAGCAGCCGGACAGGGAAAGAGGGCTACACCTTC.

The chain combines TRBV11-2 with TRBJ1-1; a weak D match, TRBD1 (6 bases). Per the germline V gene, CDR1 is SGHAT and CDR2 is FQNNGV. Trimming pared 1 base from V and 8 bases from J, leaving 11 bases between. The CDR3 has 13 residues. CDR3 sequence reads: CASSLAGGVEAFF. The CDR3 DNA sequence: TGTGCCAGCAGCTTAGCGGGGGGCGTCGAAGCTTTCTTT.

This clone was seen once. The chain recombines TRBV27 with TRBJ1-1; D uncertain. V was clipped by 5 bases and J by 2 bases, with 15 bases between them. Looked up from germline, CDR1 is MNHEY and CDR2 is SMNVEV (reference sequence). This CDR3 comprises 15 residues. Here the CDR3 reads CASSPLAGSNTEAFF. The CDR3, as DNA: TGTGCCAGCAGTCCCTTGGCTGGTAGCAACACTGAAGCTTTCTTT.

This rearrangement joins TRBV11-2 to TRBJ2-1; D is ambiguous. This CDR3 is built from 15 residues. V lost 1 base and J 0 bases, leaving 7 bases between the germline ends. CDR1 is SGHAT, CDR2 FQNNGV, per germline. The CDR3 sequence: CASSLVAGSYNEQFF. The CDR3 DNA reads as TGTGCCAGCAGCTTAGTTGCCGGCTCCTACAATGAGCAGTTCTTC.